The 10 T cell receptor beta chains given below trace back to one sample, sequenced in a study of blood T cell repertoires in COVID-19. TCRdb's copy holds only in-frame clones and misses some; the assay was immunoSEQ multiplex PCR. This sample has some 200,000 clones, with around 92% found just once. Sample: PBMCs or T cells enriched from blood (not recorded which). All receptors derive from a woman aged 18-35 years who had recovered from COVID-19.

The chain carries TRBV18 and TRBJ2-5; 11 bases line up with TRBD2. Unmatched junction bases numbered 1, after V lost 6 bases and J lost 4 bases. CDR3 length: 13 residues. Germline loops: CDR1 KGHSH, CDR2 LQKENI. This chain's CDR3 is CASSGTSGETQYF. The CDR3 DNA reads as TGTGCCAGCTCGGGGACTAGCGGAGAGACCCAGTACTTC.

The CDR3 is CASSTPGQNYEQYF. The CDR3 bases are TGTGCCAGCAGTACGCCGGGACAGAACTACGAGCAGTACTTC. This chain links TRBV3-1 (or the pseudogene TRBV3-2) with TRBJ2-7; TRBD1 matches 7 bases. This CDR3 has 14 amino acids. V lost 6 bases, J lost 3 bases, and 8 bases stayed unmatched. Germline CDR1 reads LGHDT; CDR2 reads YNNKEL (reference sequence).

The rearrangement uses TRBV7-6 and TRBJ1-3; D is uncertain. This CDR3 has 16 residues. Between the trimmed V and J ends, which lost 0 bases and 0 bases, there was a span of 9 bases. Per the germline V gene, CDR1 is SGHVS and CDR2 is FNYEAQ. The CDR3 protein is CASSLATQISGNTIYF. Here the CDR3 DNA reads TGTGCCAGCAGCTTAGCGACACAAATCTCTGGAAACACCATATATTTT.

The chain links TRBV29-1 to TRBJ1-1, with a tentative D call TRBD1 (5 bases). The CDR3 is 12 residues long. V lost 7 bases, J lost 5 bases, and 14 bases lay in between. CDR1 is SQVTM, CDR2 ANQGSEA, per germline. The CDR3 nucleotides read TGCAGCGCCCTCGGAGGGGTTACTGAAGCTTTCTTT. Translated: CSALGGVTEAFF. The variable domain in full, completed from reference TRBV29-1 and TRBJ1-1, reads SAVISQKPSRDICQRGTSLTIQCQVDSQVTMMFWYRQQPGQSLTLIATANQGSEATYESGFVIDKFPISRPNLTFSTLTVSNMSPEDSSIYLCSALGGVTEAFFGQGTRLTVV.

This clone appeared a single time. In nucleotides, the CDR3 is TGTGCCAGCAGCAGAACAGGGTTGAAGGATGGCTACACCTTC. Residues: CASSRTGLKDGYTF. The chain joins TRBV5-4 to TRBJ1-2, with D perhaps matching TRBD1 (6 bases). CDR1 is SGHNT and CDR2 is YYREEE in the germline V gene (reference sequence). The V and J ends lost 4 bases and 6 bases respectively, with 16 bases between them. There are 14 residues in the CDR3.

Details on this clone: Within the sample, other DNA sequences also encode this same CDR3. The chain recombines TRBV5-1 with TRBJ2-5, with 12 bases lining up with TRBD2. Germline loops: CDR1 SGHRS, CDR2 YFSETQ. The junction had 0 bases not matched to a gene; V was cut back by 4 bases and J by 2 bases. The CDR3 is made up of 14 amino acids. The CDR3 DNA sequence: TGCGCCAGCAGCCTAGCGGGGGGGCAAGAGACCCAGTACTTC. Amino acids: CASSLAGGQETQYF.

The chain combines TRBV5-1 with TRBJ2-1; TRBD1 agrees at 8 bases. Germline CDR1 is SGHRS and CDR2 is YFSETQ. CDR3 length: 13 residues. V lost 5 bases and J lost 9; bases outside the gene matches: 7. CDR3 in amino acids: CASRTGDFGEQFF. CDR3 in DNA: TGCGCCAGCAGGACAGGGGATTTTGGTGAGCAGTTCTTC.

The gene calls are TRBV10-3 and TRBJ2-5; D is unclear. Germline V lookup: CDR1 ENHRY, CDR2 SYGVKD. V was trimmed by 10 bases and J by 5 bases, leaving 14 bases between them. The CDR3 contains 12 residues. CDR3 in DNA: TGTGCCACCGCCGTGGCCAGGGAGACCCAGTACTTC. As protein: CATAVARETQYF.

The rearrangement uses TRBV7-9 and TRBJ2-1, with a possible D match to TRBD2 (6 bases). This CDR3 is 13 amino acids long. V dropped 1 base and J dropped 6 bases, with 7 bases sitting between them. Germline V CDR1 and CDR2: SEHNR, FQNEAQ (reference sequence). DNA for the CDR3: TGTGCCAGCAGCTTAGGCGGGACCAATGAGCAGTTCTTC. As protein: CASSLGGTNEQFF.

The chain couples TRBV9 to TRBJ2-2; D gene ambiguous. This CDR3 spans 14 amino acids. CDR1 SGDLS and CDR2 YYNGEE come from the germline V gene. V gave up 4 bases and J gave up 6 bases, with 13 bases separating them. The CDR3 protein is CASSPARFPGELFF. The CDR3 coding sequence is TGTGCCAGCAGCCCCGCCCGGTTTCCCGGGGAGCTGTTTTTT.